Listed here are 20 T cell receptor beta chains from one sample, sequenced in a study of CD8 T cells in ankylosing spondylitis. MiXCR, run by TCRdb on the 5' RACE reads, gives a single entry per CDR3 protein. The sample lists 250,000 to 350,000 distinct CDR3 sequences; around 20% were seen once. The sample consisted of blood, either unsorted or a sorted T cell fraction (not recorded which). These receptors were taken from a male donor with ankylosing spondylitis or in good health (not recorded which).

The chain carries TRBV5-1 and TRBJ2-3; D may be TRBD2 (6 bases). This CDR3 is 15 amino acids long. Germline V CDR1 and CDR2: SGHRS, YFSETQ. Trimming removed 0 bases at V and 2 bases at J, with 10 bases between. CDR3 sequence reads: CASSLVGGTTDTQYF. The CDR3 DNA follows: TGCGCCAGCAGCTTGGTCGGGGGAACCACAGATACGCAGTATTTT.

This clonotype has a handful of counts. The chain is built from TRBV20-1 and TRBJ1-2; no definite D call. Trimming pared 3 bases from V and 7 bases from J, leaving 6 bases between. Germline V gene data show CDR1 as DFQATT and CDR2 as SNEGSKA (reference sequence). This CDR3 has 10 residues. The CDR3 sequence is CSASYFGYTF. The CDR3 nucleotides read TGCAGTGCTAGTTACTTTGGCTACACCTTC.

This clonotype was seen many times. The rearrangement uses TRBV20-1 and TRBJ1-1; a possible D gene is TRBD1 (6 bases). This CDR3 is 11 amino acids long. Trimming removed 3 bases from V and 6 bases from J, with 8 bases in between. From germline, CDR1 is DFQATT and CDR2 SNEGSKA (reference sequence). The CDR3 protein is CSARGQAEAFF. Written as DNA, the CDR3 is TGCAGTGCTAGGGGACAAGCTGAAGCTTTCTTT.

The chain is built from TRBV12-3 or TRBV12-4 and TRBJ1-5; D is unclear. The V end was cut by 2 bases, the J end by 4 bases, with 6 bases between. The CDR3 spans 13 residues. CDR3 sequence (DNA): TGTGCCAGCAGTTTAAAGGAAAATCAGCCCCAGCATTTT. It translates to CASSLKENQPQHF.

The chain employs TRBV5-1 and TRBJ2-1; tentatively, D is TRBD2 (5 bases). The CDR3 has 17 amino acids. With 0 bases removed from V and 0 bases from J, the gap between germline ends came to 13 bases. Germline loops: CDR1 SGHRS, CDR2 YFSETQ. CDR3 loop: CASSLEDYRSSYNEQFF. The CDR3 nucleotides read TGCGCCAGCAGCTTGGAAGACTACCGGAGCTCCTACAATGAGCAGTTCTTC.

This clonotype was seen only a few times. This chain links TRBV15 with TRBJ1-5; tentatively, D is TRBD1 (5 bases). Germline CDR1 LNHNV, CDR2 YYDKDF (reference sequence). The CDR3 runs to 16 residues. The germline V and J ends were trimmed by 5 bases and 0 bases, with 14 bases remaining between them. The CDR3 coding sequence is TGTGCCACCAGCGACTTGCTCGGGGGTAGCAATCAGCCCCAGCATTTT. It specifies CATSDLLGGSNQPQHF.

This chain uses TRBV5-1 with TRBJ2-7, with TRBD1 matching 7 bases. Trimming cost V 0 bases and J 4 bases; bases outside gene matches: 1. CDR3 size: 13 residues. The V gene's germline CDR1 is SGHRS and CDR2 YFSETQ. CDR3 sequence reads: CASSLEGAYEQYV. The DNA for the CDR3 is TGCGCCAGCAGCTTGGAGGGGGCGTACGAGCAGTACGTC.

This clonotype appeared once. The CDR3 DNA reads TGCAGTGCTAGAGGGACAGGGGCGATCTACGAGCAGTACGTC. It codes for CSARGTGAIYEQYV. The chain couples TRBV20-1 to TRBJ2-7; TRBD1 matches at 9 bases. CDR3 length equals 14 residues. J gave up 3 bases and V 1 base, and 4 bases lay outside the gene matches. Germline CDR1 and CDR2: DFQATT and SNEGSKA (reference sequence).

J is TRBJ1-6 and V is TRBV9; D remains unclear. Germline CDR1 SGDLS, CDR2 YYNGEE. The CDR3 has 13 residues. The V gene lost 7 bases and the J gene lost 11 bases, with 16 bases spanning the gap. Here the CDR3 DNA reads TGTGCCAGCTCGCCCCCGGCGGGGACACCCCTCCACTTT. Its translation: CASSPPAGTPLHF.

CDR3 protein: CSARGLRGQGDPEAFF. The CDR3 DNA follows: TGCAGTGCTAGAGGCCTCAGGGGGCAGGGGGACCCTGAAGCTTTCTTT. This chain links TRBV20-1 with TRBJ1-1, with TRBD1 matching 8 bases. The CDR3 has 16 residues. Trimming took 1 base from V and 6 from J; bases not matched to a gene: 13. Germline CDR1 DFQATT, CDR2 SNEGSKA (reference sequence).

This clonotype was counted a few times. The chain carries TRBV29-1 and TRBJ2-5; tentative D call: TRBD1 (6 bases). The CDR3 spans 15 residues. Trimming took off 4 bases at V and 5 bases at J, with 20 bases between the two ends. Germline-derived CDR1 and CDR2 are SQVTM and ANQGSEA. The DNA of the CDR3 is TGCAGCGTTGCTGGAGGAACAGGGAGAAGTGAGACCCAGTACTTC. Protein sequence: CSVAGGTGRSETQYF.

The chain has TRBV29-1 and TRBJ1-3; D not resolved. The CDR3 contains 14 residues. The germline V gene encodes CDR1 SQVTM and CDR2 ANQGSEA. V lost 4 bases and J lost 1, with 11 bases in between. CDR3 nucleotide sequence: TGCAGCGTTGGTAGGGTTGGGTCTGGAAACACCATATATTTT. As protein: CSVGRVGSGNTIYF.

This clonotype was seen a few times. The chain links TRBV4-1 to TRBJ2-3; D may match TRBD1 or TRBD2 (5 bases each). The CDR3 contains 19 residues. CDR1 MGHRA and CDR2 YSYEKL come from the germline V gene. Deletions cut 1 base from V and 3 bases from J, with 23 bases between. The CDR3 is CASSQVRGEAYAITDTQYF. In DNA, the CDR3 is TGCGCCAGCAGCCAAGTGAGGGGAGAGGCTTATGCTATTACAGATACGCAGTATTTT.

The chain has TRBV20-1 and TRBJ2-1; 10 bases are shared with TRBD2. The germline CDR1 and CDR2 sequences are DFQATT and SNEGSKA (reference sequence). The V gene end was trimmed by 5 bases and the J gene end by 4 bases; junction bases not matched to a gene: 5. The CDR3 contains 14 residues. CDR3 residues: CSAPGTSVYNEQFF. CDR3 sequence (DNA): TGCAGTGCTCCCGGGACTAGCGTTTACAATGAGCAGTTCTTC.

This chain's CDR3 is CATSRRSGPNNEQFF. CDR3 sequence (DNA): TGTGCCACCAGCAGACGTTCCGGGCCGAACAATGAGCAGTTCTTC. J is TRBJ2-1 and V is TRBV15, with D uncertain. V lost 2 bases and J lost 5, with 13 bases in between. Germline values: CDR1 LNHNV, CDR2 YYDKDF (reference sequence). The CDR3 is 15 amino acids.

V and J are TRBV5-1 and TRBJ2-1, with D possibly matching TRBD2 (5 bases). V was trimmed by 0 bases and J by 6 bases, leaving 10 bases between them. This CDR3 has 14 amino acids. Germline V lookup: CDR1 SGHRS, CDR2 YFSETQ. Written as DNA, the CDR3 is TGCGCCAGCAGCTTGGAACTAGGGCGCAATGAGCAGTTCTTC. Protein: CASSLELGRNEQFF.

The chain is built from TRBV7-8 and TRBJ2-1; either TRBD1 or TRBD2 may supply D (8 bases each). The germline CDR1 and CDR2 sequences are SGHVS and FQNEAQ. V was pared by 5 bases and J by 14 bases, with 25 bases between. The CDR3 consists of 15 residues. The CDR3 sequence is CASSNRQGPGLEEFF. The DNA of the CDR3 is TGTGCCAGCAGCAACCGACAGGGGCCGGGACTAGAAGAGTTCTTC.

The chain links TRBV5-5 to TRBJ2-7, with TRBD1 as a possible D gene (5 bases). V lost 4 bases and J lost 2, with 16 bases in between. CDR1 and CDR2 (germline): SGHKS, YYEKEE (reference sequence). The CDR3 contains 15 residues. The CDR3 sequence: CASSLRQGVTYEQYV. The CDR3 DNA is TGTGCCAGCAGCCTGCGGCAGGGTGTTACCTACGAGCAGTACGTC.

The gene calls are TRBV5-1 and TRBJ1-2; D is unclear. Per the germline V gene, CDR1 is SGHRS and CDR2 is YFSETQ. The CDR3 loop spans 14 amino acids. Trimming left V 3 bases short and J 2 bases short, with 11 bases between. The CDR3 spells CASSSGVLNYGYTF. CDR3 sequence (DNA): TGCGCCAGCAGCTCCGGGGTCTTAAACTATGGCTACACCTTC. The full variable domain, its missing parts supplied by reference TRBV5-1 and TRBJ1-2, is KAGVTQTPRYLIKTRGQQVTLSCSPISGHRSVSWYQQTPGQGLQFLFEYFSETQRNKGNFPGRFSGRQFSNSRSEMNVSTLELGDSALYLCASSSGVLNYGYTFGSGTRLTVV.

The rearrangement joins TRBV20-1 to TRBJ1-2; D may be TRBD1 (5 bases). The CDR3 consists of 15 residues. Deletions cut 3 bases from V and 7 bases from J, with 21 bases between. Germline CDR1 reads DFQATT; CDR2 reads SNEGSKA (reference sequence). The CDR3 DNA reads as TGCAGTGCTAGCCGAGGAGGGGTCGTCTTGAGTGGCTACACCTTC. It encodes CSASRGGVVLSGYTF.